This T cell receptor (beta chain) was retrieved from a study of vaccination and CD4 T cells after COVID-19. Study summary: Two-dose vaccination with either BNT162b2 or mRNA-1273 was given to participants. Overlapping SARS-CoV-2, HCoV-NL63, HCoV-OC43 and HCoV-229E spike peptides were used to stimulate cells.

Noted treatment: roughly 11-day PBMC culture with coronavirus spike peptide pools or control peptides (ViraFEST assay). Worth noting for this clonotype: The antigen is undetermined.

Researchers used the Oncomine TCR Beta short-read assay to sequence DNA from cultured CD4+ T cells. In this case, cultured CD4+ T cells provided the extracted genomic DNA. MiXCR, applied by TCRdb to the PCR reads, yields one record per CDR3 protein. The sample lists approximately 3,000 distinct CDR3 sequences, about 33% occurring once. This CDR3 has 14 residues. Germline-derived CDR1 and CDR2 are SGHNT and YENEEA. Between the trimmed V and J ends, which lost 1 base and 5 bases, there was a span of 12 bases. The sequence was collected from a human donor who had recovered from COVID-19. The chain joins TRBV11-3 to TRBJ2-7; D tentatively reads TRBD1 or TRBD2 (5 bases each). The source material was CD4+ T cells from blood, cultured in vitro, sampled after SARS-CoV-2 vaccination. CDR3 nucleotide sequence: TGTGCCAGCAGCTTAGTTTTCGGGGCCGACGAGCAGTACTTC. Protein product: CASSLVFGADEQYF.